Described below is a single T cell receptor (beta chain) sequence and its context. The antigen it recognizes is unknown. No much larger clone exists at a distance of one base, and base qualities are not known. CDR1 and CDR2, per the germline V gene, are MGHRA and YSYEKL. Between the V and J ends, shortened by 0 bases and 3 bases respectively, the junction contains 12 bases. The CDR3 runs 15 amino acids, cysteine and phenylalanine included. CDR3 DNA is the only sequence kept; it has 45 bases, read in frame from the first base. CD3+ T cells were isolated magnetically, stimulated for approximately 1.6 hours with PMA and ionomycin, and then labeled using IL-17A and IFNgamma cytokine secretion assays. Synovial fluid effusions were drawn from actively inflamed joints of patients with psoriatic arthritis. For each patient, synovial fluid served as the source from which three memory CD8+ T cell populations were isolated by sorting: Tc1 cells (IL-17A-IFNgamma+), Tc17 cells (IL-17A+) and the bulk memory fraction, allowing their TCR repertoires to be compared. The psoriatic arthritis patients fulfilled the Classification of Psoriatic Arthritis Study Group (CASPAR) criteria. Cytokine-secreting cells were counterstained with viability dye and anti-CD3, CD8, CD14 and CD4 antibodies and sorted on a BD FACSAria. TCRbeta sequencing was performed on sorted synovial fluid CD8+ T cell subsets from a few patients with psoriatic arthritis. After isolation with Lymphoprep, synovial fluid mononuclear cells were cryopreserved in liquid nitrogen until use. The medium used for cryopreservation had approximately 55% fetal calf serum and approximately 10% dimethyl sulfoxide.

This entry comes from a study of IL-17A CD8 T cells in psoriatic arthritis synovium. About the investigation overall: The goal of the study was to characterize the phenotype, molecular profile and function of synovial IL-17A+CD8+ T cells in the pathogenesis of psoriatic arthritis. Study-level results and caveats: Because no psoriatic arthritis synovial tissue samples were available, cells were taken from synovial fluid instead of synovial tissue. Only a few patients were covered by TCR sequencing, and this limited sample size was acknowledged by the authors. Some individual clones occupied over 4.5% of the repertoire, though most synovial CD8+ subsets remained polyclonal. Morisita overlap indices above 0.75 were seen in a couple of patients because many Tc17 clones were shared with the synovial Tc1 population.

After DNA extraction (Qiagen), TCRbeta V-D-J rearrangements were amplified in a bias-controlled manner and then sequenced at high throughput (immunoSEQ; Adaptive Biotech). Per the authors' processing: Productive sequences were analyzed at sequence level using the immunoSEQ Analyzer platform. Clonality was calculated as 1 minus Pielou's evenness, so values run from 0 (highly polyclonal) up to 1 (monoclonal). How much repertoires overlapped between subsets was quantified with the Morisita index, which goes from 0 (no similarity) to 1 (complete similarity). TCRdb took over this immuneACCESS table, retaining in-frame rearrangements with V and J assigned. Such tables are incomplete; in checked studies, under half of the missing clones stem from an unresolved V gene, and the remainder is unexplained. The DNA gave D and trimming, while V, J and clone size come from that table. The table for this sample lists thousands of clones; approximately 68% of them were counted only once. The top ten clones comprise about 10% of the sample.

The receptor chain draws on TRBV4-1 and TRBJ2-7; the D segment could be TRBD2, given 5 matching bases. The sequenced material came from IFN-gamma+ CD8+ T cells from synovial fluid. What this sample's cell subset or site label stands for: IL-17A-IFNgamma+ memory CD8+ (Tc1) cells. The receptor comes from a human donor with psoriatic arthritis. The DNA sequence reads TGCGCCAGCAGCCAAGATCCTAGCCTGCTCTACGAGCAGTACTTC. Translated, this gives CASSQDPSLLYEQYF.